The TCR beta chain under discussion was sequenced for a study of T cell responses to AZD1222 COVID-19 vaccine. The repertoire was sequenced with immunoSEQ multiplex PCR; TCRdb's copy has only in-frame clones and lacks some. The sample comprises about 120,000 clones, approximately 90% of which are singletons, and under 9% rests with the top ten. Germline V CDR1 and CDR2: SGDLS, YYNGEE. V was pared by 2 bases and J by 5 bases, with 7 bases of the junction left unmatched. This CDR3 has 14 residues. The material sequenced was peripheral blood, taken on day 0 of AZD1222 vaccination. The chain carries TRBV9 and TRBJ2-7; 7 bases line up with TRBD2. The TCR was taken from an adult in good health. This CDR3 is CASSVGGGLDEQYF. The DNA of the CDR3 is TGTGCCAGCAGCGTGGGGGGAGGGCTGGACGAGCAGTACTTC.